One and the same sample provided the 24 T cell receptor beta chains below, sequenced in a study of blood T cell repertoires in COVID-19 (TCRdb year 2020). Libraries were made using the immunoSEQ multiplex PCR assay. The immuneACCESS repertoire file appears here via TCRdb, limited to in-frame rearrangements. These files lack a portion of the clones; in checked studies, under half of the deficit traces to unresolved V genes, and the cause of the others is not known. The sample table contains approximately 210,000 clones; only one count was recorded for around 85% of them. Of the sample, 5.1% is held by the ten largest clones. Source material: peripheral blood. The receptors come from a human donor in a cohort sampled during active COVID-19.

CDR3 sequence: CASSFDRGSGNTIYF. Here the CDR3 DNA reads TGCGCCAGCAGCTTCGACAGGGGCTCTGGAAACACCATATATTTT. The chain recombines TRBV5-1 with TRBJ1-3; TRBD1 aligns across 8 bases. There are 15 residues in the CDR3. V lost 2 bases and J lost 0; bases outside the gene matches: 1. CDR1 SGHRS and CDR2 YFSETQ come from the germline V gene.

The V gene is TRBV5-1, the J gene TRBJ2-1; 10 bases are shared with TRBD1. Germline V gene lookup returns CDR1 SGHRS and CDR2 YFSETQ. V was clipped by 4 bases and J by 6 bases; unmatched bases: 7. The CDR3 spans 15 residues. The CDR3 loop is CASSPRDRGPNEQFF. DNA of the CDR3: TGCGCCAGCAGCCCCCGGGACAGGGGACCCAATGAGCAGTTCTTC. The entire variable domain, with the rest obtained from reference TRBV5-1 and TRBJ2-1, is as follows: KAGVTQTPRYLIKTRGQQVTLSCSPISGHRSVSWYQQTPGQGLQFLFEYFSETQRNKGNFPGRFSGRQFSNSRSEMNVSTLELGDSALYLCASSPRDRGPNEQFFGPGTRLTVL.

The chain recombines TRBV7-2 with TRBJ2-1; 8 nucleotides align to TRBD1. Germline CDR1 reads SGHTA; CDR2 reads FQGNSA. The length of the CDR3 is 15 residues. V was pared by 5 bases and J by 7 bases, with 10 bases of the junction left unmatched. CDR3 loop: CASSHGTGQKNEQFF. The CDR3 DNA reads TGTGCCAGCAGCCACGGGACAGGCCAGAAGAATGAGCAGTTCTTC.

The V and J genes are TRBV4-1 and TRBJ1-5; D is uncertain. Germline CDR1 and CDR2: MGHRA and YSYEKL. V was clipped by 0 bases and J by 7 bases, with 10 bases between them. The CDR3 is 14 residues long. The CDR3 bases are TGCGCCAGCAGCCAAGATCGGGAGAGACAGCCCCAGCATTTT. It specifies CASSQDRERQPQHF.

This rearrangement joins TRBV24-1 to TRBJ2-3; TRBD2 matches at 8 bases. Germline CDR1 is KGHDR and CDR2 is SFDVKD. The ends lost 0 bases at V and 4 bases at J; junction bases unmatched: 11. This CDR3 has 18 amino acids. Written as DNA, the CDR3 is TGTGCCACCAGTGATTTGCGGGGCCGGGAGGGCCTCCCAGATACGCAGTATTTT. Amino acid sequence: CATSDLRGREGLPDTQYF.

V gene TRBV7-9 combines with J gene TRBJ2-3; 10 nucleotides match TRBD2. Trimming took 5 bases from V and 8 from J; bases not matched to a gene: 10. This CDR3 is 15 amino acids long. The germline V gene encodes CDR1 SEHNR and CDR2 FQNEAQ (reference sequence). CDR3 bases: TGTGCCAGCAGCGCCGTACTAGCGGGGTTTGTTACGCAGTATTTT. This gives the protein CASSAVLAGFVTQYF.

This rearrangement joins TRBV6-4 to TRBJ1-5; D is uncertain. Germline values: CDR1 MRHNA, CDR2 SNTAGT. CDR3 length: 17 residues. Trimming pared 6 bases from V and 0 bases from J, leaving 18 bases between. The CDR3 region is CASSPPEGSYSNQPQHF. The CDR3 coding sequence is TGTGCCAGCAGCCCTCCCGAGGGTTCCTATAGCAATCAGCCCCAGCATTTT.

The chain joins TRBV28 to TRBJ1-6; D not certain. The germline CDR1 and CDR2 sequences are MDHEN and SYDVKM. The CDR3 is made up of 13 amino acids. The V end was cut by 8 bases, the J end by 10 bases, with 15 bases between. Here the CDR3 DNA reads TGTGCCAGCGGCTTGCAATTGGGCTCACCCCTCCACTTT. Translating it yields CASGLQLGSPLHF.

CDR3 sequence (DNA): TGTGCCTCGGCTCGGGAGCCGTACAATGAGCAGTTCTTC. It translates to CASAREPYNEQFF. V is TRBV7-2 and J is TRBJ2-1, with a weak D call TRBD2 (6 bases). The germline V and J ends were trimmed by 11 bases and 4 bases, with 15 bases remaining between them. The CDR3 totals 13 residues. Germline CDR1 SGHTA, CDR2 FQGNSA.

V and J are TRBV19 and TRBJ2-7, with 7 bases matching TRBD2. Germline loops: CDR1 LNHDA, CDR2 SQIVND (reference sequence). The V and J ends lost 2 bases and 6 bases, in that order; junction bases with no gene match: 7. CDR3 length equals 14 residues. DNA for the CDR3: TGTGCCAGTAGTATAAACGGGAGGACGAGCGAGCAGTACTTC. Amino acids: CASSINGRTSEQYF.

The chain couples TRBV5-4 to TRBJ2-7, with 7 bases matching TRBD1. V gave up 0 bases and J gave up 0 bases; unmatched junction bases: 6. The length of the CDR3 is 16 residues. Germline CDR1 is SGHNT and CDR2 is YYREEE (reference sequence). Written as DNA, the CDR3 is TGTGCCAGCAGCTTGGGGTCCGGACAGGCCTCCTACGAGCAGTACTTC. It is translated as CASSLGSGQASYEQYF.

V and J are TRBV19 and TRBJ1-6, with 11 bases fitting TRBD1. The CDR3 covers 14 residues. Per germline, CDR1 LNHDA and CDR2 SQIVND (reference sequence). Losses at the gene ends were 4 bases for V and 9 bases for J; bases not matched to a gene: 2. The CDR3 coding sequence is TGTGCCAGTAGTAAGGACAGGGGGCGTTCACCCCTCCACTTT. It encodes CASSKDRGRSPLHF. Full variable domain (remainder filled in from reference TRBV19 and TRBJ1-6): DGGITQSPKYLFRKEGQNVTLSCEQNLNHDAMYWYRQDPGQGLRLIYYSQIVNDFQKGDIAEGYSVSREKKESFPLTVTSAQKNPTAFYLCASSKDRGRSPLHFGNGTRLTVT.

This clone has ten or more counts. CDR3 DNA sequence: TGTGCCAGCAGCTTAGTCCCGAGGACAGCCTCGAACACCGGGGAGCTGTTTTTT. Translation gives CASSLVPRTASNTGELFF. The V gene is TRBV7-6, the J gene TRBJ2-2; TRBD1 might be the D (6 bases). The CDR3 contains 18 residues. Germline CDR1 SGHVS, CDR2 FNYEAQ. V lost 1 base and J lost 0, with 15 bases in between.

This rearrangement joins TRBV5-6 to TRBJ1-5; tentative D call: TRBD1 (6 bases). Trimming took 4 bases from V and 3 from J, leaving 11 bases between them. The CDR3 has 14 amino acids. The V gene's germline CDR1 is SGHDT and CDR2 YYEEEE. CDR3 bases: TGTGCCAGCAGCCTAGGACAGTACAATCAGCCCCAGCATTTT. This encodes CASSLGQYNQPQHF.

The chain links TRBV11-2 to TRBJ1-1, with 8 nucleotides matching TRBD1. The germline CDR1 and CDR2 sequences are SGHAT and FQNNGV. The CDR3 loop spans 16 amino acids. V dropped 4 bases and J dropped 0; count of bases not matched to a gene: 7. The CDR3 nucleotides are TGTGCCAGCAGCTCAGGACAGGGATTCCTGAACACTGAAGCTTTCTTT. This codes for CASSSGQGFLNTEAFF.

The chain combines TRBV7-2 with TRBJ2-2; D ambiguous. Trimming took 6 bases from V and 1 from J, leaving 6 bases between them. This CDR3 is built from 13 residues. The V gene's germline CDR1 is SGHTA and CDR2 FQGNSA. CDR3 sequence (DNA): TGTGCCAGCAGGTCCAGGAACACCGGGGAGCTGTTTTTT. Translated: CASRSRNTGELFF.

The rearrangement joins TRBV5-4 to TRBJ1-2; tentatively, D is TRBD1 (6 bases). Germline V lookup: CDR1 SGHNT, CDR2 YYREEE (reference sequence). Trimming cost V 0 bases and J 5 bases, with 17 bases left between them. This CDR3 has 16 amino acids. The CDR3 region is CASSLAGRPGEYGYTF. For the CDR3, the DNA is TGTGCCAGCAGCTTGGCCGGTCGGCCAGGGGAGTATGGCTACACCTTC.

The DNA of the CDR3 is TGTGCCATCAGTGAGGCAGGGGGAAGGGAAAAACTGTTTTTT. This gives the protein CAISEAGGREKLFF. The chain couples TRBV10-3 to TRBJ1-4; 7 nucleotides align to TRBD1. The length of the CDR3 is 14 residues. V was clipped by 2 bases and J by 8 bases; unmatched bases: 5. Germline CDR1 reads ENHRY; CDR2 reads SYGVKD.

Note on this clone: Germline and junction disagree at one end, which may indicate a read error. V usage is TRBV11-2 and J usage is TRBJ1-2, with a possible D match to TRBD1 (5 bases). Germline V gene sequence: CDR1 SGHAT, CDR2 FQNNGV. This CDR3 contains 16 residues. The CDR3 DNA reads TGTGCCAGCAGCCCGTTCCAAGGGGCCCTAATTTATGACTACACCTTC. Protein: CASSPFQGALIYDYTF.

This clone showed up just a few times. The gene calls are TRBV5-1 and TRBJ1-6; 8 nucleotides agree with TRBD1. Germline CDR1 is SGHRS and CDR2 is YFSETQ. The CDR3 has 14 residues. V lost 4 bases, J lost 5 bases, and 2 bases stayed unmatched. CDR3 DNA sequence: TGCGCCAGCAGCGCGACAGGGGATAATTCACCCCTCCACTTT. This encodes CASSATGDNSPLHF.

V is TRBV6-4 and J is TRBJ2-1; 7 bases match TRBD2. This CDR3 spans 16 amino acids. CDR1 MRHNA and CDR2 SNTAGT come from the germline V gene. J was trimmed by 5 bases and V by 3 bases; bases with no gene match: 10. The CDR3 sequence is CASSEGTKRGNNEQFF. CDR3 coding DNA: TGTGCCAGCAGTGAAGGGACCAAGCGGGGAAACAATGAGCAGTTCTTC.

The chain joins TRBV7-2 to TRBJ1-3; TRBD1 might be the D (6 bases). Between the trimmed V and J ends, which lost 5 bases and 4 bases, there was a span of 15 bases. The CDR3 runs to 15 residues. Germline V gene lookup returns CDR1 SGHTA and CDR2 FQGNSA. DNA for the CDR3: TGTGCCAGCAGCCGTAGTCACAGGGAAGGAAACACCATATATTTT. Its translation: CASSRSHREGNTIYF. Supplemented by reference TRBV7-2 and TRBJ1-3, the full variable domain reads GAGVSQSPSNKVTEKGKDVELRCDPISGHTALYWYRQSLGQGLEFLIYFQGNSAPDKSGLPSDRFSAERTGGSVSTLTIQRTQQEDSAVYLCASSRSHREGNTIYFGEGSWLTVV.

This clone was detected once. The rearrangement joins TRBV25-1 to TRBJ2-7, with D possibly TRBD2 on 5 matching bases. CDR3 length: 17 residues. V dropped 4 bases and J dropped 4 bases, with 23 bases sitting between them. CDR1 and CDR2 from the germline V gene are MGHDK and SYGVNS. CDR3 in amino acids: CASSGRTRPSEKYEQYF. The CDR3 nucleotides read TGTGCCAGCAGTGGGAGGACCAGACCATCTGAAAAGTACGAGCAGTACTTC.

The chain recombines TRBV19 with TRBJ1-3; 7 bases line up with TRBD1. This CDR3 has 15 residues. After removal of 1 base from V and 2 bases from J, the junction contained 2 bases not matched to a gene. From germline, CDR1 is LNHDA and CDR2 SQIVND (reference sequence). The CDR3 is CASSIVGQPGNTIYF. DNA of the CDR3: TGTGCCAGTAGTATAGTGGGACAGCCTGGAAACACCATATATTTT.